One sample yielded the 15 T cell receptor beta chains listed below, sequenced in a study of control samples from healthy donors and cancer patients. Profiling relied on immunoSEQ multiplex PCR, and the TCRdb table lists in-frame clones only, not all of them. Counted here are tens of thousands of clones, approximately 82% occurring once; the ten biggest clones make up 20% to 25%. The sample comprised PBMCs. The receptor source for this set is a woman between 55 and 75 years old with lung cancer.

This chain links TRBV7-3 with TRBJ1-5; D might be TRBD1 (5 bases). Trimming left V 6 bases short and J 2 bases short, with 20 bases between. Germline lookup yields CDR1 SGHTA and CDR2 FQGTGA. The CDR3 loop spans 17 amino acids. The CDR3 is CASRITAGGGGNQPQHF. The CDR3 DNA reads TGTGCCAGCAGGATCACCGCTGGGGGAGGAGGCAATCAGCCCCAGCATTTT.

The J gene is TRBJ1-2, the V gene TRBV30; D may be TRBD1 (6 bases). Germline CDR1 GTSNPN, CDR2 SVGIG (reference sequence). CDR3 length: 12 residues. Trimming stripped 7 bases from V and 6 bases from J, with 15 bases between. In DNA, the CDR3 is TGTGCCTACCATCTAGGGGGAGATGGCTACACCTTC. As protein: CAYHLGGDGYTF.

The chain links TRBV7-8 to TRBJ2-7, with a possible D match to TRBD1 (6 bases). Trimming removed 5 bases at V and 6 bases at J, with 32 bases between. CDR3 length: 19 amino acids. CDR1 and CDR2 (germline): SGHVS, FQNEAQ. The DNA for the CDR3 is TGTGCCAGCAGCCCCCCCATTCGGTTCCGGGGTTTGGGGGCGAGCGAGCAGTACTTC. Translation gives CASSPPIRFRGLGASEQYF.

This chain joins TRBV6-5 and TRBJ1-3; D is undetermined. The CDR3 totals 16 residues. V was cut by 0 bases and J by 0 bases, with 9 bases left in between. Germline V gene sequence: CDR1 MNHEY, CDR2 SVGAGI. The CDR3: CASSYSLGGSGNTIYF. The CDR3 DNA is TGTGCCAGCAGTTACTCGCTCGGAGGCTCTGGAAACACCATATATTTT.

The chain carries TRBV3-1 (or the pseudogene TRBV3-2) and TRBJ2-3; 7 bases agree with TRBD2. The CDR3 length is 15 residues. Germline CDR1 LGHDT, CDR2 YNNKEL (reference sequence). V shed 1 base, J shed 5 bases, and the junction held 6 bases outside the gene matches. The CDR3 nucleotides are TGTGCCAGCAGCCAAGTAGGGCGGGAGTTAGATACGCAGTATTTT. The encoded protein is CASSQVGRELDTQYF.

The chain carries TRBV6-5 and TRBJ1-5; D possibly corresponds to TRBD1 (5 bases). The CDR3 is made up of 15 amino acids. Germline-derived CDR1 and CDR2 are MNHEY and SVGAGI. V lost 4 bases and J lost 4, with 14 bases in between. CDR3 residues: CASSFSGTNNQPQHF. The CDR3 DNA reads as TGTGCCAGCAGTTTTTCCGGGACGAATAATCAGCCCCAGCATTTT.

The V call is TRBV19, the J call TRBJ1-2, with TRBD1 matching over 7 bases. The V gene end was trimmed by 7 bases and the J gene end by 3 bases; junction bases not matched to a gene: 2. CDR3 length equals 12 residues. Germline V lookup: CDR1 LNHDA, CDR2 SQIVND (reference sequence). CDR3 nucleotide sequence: TGTGCCAGTAAGGGGGCCGACTATGGCTACACCTTC. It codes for CASKGADYGYTF.

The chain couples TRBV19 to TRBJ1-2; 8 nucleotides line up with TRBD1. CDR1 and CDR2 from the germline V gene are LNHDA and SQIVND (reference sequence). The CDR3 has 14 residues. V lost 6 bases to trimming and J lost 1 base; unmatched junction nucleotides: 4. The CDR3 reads CASRSTGDNYGYTF. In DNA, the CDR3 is TGTGCCAGTAGATCGACAGGGGATAACTATGGCTACACCTTC.

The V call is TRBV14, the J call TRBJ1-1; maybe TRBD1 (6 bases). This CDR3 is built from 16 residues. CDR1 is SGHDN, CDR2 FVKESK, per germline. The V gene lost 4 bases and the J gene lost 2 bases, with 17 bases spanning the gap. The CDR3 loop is CASSPYGYRANTEAFF. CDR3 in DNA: TGTGCCAGCAGCCCCTACGGGTACAGGGCAAACACTGAAGCTTTCTTT.

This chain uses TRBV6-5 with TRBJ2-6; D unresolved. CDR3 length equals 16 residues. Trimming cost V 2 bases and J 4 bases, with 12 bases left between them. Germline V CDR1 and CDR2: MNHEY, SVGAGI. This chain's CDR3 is CASSYPRPRGANVLTF. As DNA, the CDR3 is TGTGCCAGCAGTTACCCGAGGCCGAGGGGGGCCAACGTCCTGACTTTC.

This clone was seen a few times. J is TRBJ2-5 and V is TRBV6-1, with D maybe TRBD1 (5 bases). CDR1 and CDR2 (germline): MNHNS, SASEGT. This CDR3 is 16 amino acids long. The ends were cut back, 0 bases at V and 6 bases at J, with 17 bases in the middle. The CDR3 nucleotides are TGTGCCAGCAGTGAAGCGCTAAGGACCCAGGGCCAGACCCAGTACTTC. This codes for CASSEALRTQGQTQYF.

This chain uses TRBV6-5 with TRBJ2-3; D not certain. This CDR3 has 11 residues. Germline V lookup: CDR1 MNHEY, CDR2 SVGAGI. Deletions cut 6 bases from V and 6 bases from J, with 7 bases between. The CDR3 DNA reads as TGTGCCAGCAGGTCCATGGATACGCAGTATTTT. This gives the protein CASRSMDTQYF.

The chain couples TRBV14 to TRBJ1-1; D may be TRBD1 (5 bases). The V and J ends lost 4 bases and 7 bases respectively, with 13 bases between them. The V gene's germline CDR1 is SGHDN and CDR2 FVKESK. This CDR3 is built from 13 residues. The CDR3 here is CASSRRGPYEAFF. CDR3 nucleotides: TGTGCCAGCAGCCGGAGGGGTCCTTATGAAGCTTTCTTT.

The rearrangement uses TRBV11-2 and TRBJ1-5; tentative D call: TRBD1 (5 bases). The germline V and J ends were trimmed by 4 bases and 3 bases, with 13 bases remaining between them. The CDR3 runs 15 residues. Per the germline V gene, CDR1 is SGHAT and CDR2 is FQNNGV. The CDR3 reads CASSWGTEDNQPQHF. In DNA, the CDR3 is TGTGCCAGCAGCTGGGGGACGGAAGACAATCAGCCCCAGCATTTT.

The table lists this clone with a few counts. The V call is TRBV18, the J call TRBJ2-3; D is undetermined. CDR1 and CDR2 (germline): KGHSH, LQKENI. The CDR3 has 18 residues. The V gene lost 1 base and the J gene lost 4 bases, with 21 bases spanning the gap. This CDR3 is CASSPRRATLTSADTQYF. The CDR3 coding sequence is TGTGCCAGCTCACCACGCCGGGCGACCTTAACTTCAGCAGATACGCAGTATTTT.